This TCR beta chain stems from a study of OX40 agonist ivuxolimab in advanced cancers. Study-level results: Clonal expansion by week 6 occurred in CD4+ and CD8+ blood T cells (at 0.1 to 3.0 mg/kg). Undetermined was the antigen specificity of the expanded peripheral T cells.

The CDR3 length is 14 residues. Unmatched junction bases numbered 5, after V lost 9 bases and J lost 0 bases. CDR1 is MNHNS, CDR2 SASEGT, per germline. With respect to this clone: Its target is unknown.

Patients had blood sampled at baseline and again on cycle 4 day 1 and cycle 7 day 1. The table came from immunoSEQ multiplex PCR; TCRdb's copy has only in-frame clones and leaves some out. This table holds around 76,000 clones, roughly 90% found once. This specimen consisted of CD4+ or CD8+ T cells sorted from blood, obtained in a trial of the OX40 agonist ivuxolimab. This receptor was taken from an adult with an advanced solid tumor such as melanoma, head and neck, liver or kidney cancer. The J gene is TRBJ2-3, the V gene TRBV6-1, with 8 bases fitting TRBD2. The CDR3 DNA reads as TGTGCCAGTACTAGCGGTCCTAGCACAGATACGCAGTATTTT. Its protein product is CASTSGPSTDTQYF.